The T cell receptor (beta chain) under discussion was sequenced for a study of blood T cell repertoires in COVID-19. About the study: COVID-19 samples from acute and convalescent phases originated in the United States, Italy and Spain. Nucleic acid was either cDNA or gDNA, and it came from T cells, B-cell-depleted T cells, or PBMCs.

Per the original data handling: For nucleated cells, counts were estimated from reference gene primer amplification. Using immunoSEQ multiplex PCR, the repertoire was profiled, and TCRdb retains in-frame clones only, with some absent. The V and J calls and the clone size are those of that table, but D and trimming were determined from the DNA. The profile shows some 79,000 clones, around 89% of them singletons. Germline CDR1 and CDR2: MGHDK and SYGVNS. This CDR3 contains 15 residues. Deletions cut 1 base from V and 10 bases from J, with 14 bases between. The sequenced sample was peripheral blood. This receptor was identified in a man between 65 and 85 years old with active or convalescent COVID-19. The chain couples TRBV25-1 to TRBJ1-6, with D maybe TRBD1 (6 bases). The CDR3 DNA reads TGTGCCAGCAGTGAATCCCAGGGGCTGGGCTCACCCCTCCACTTT. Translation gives CASSESQGLGSPLHF.